This is a list of T cell receptor beta chains from one sample in a study of blood T cell repertoires in COVID-19. TCRdb's table, derived via immunoSEQ multiplex PCR, lists solely in-frame clones and lacks some. Of some 190,000 clones in the sample, about 88% were seen once. Specimen: peripheral blood. These receptors were taken from a woman aged 40 to 49 who had recovered from COVID-19. The CDR3 runs from the conserved cysteine through the conserved F or W.

>TRBJ2-1|TRBV12-3/TRBV12-4
CASSGLGYNEQFF
>TRBJ1-2|TRBV6-5
CASFDRVSDGYTF
>TRBJ2-7|TRBV19
CASSPGSWDSAYEQYF
>TRBJ1-4|TRBV18
CASSPRDNEKLFF
>TRBJ1-5|TRBV19
CASSAGGGNQPQHF
>TRBJ2-7|TRBV4-1
CASSHLTGKTYEQYF
>TRBJ1-2|TRBV5-1
CASSLAFSGYGYTF
>TRBJ2-3|TRBV5-1
CASSSGLAGGAGTDTQYF
>TRBJ2-7|TRBV11-2
CASSLLEDTYEQYF
>TRBJ2-3|TRBV28
CASSLRDGPDTQYF
>TRBJ1-5|TRBV27
CASSTRAINQPQHF
>TRBJ2-1|TRBV28
CASSSPGLPYNEQFF
>TRBJ2-7|TRBV19
CASSISSRRLQQYF
>TRBJ2-7|TRBV4-2
CASSQDISDEQYF
>TRBJ2-1|TRBV4-3
CASSQDRTSPTTSYNEQFF
>TRBJ2-1|TRBV18
CASSRERGYNEQFF
>TRBJ1-1|TRBV6-5
CASSRSGTGGTEAFF
>TRBJ2-2|TRBV2
CASSPWTSGNTGELFF
>TRBJ1-1|TRBV7-2
CASSFVAVEAFF
>TRBJ2-1|TRBV13
CASSSGLAGATTNYNEQFF
>TRBJ2-7|TRBV6-5
CASSNFPQGLYEQYF
>TRBJ2-3|TRBV5-1
CASSLHGGADTQYF
>TRBJ2-1|TRBV18
CASSRASWDEQFF